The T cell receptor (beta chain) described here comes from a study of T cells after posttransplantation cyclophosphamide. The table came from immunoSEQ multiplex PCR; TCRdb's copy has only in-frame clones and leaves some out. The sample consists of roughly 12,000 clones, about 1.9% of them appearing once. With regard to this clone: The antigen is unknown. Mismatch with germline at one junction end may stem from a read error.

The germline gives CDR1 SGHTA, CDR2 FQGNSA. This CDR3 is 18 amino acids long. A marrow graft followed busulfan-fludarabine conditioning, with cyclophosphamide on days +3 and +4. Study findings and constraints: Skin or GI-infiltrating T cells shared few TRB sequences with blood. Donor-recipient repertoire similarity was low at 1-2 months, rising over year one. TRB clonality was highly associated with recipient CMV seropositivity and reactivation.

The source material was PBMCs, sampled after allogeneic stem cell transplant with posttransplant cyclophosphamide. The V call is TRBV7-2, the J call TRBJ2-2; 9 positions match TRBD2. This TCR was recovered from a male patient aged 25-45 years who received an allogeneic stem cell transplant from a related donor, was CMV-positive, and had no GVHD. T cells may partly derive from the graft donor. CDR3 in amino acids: CASSLRLAVPGGHRGAVF. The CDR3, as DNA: TGTGCCAGCAGCTTGAGACTAGCGGTCCCAGGGGGACACCGGGGAGCTGTTTTT.